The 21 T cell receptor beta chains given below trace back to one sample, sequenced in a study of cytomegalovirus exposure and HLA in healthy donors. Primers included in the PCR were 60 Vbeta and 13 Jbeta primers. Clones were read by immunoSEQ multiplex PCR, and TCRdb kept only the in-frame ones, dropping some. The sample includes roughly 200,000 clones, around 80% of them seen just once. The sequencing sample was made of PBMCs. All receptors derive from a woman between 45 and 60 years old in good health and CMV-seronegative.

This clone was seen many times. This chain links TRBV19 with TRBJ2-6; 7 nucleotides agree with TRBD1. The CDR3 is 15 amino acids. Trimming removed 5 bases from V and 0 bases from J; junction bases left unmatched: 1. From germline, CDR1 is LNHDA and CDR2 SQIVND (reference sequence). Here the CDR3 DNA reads TGTGCCAGTAGTCGGGACAGCTCTGGGGCCAACGTCCTGACTTTC. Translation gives CASSRDSSGANVLTF.

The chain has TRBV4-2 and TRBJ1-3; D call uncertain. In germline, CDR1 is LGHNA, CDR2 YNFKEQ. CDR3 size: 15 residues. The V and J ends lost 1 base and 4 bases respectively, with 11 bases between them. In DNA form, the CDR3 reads TGTGCCAGCAGCCAAGTCGAGAAGTCCGGAAACACCATATATTTT. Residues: CASSQVEKSGNTIYF.

In DNA form, the CDR3 reads TGCGCCAGCAGCCAGGACAGGGGAAACACCATATATTTT. It is translated as CASSQDRGNTIYF. J is TRBJ1-3 and V is TRBV4-1; 7 nucleotides line up with TRBD1. The V gene end was trimmed by 3 bases and the J gene end by 4 bases; junction bases not matched to a gene: 0. CDR3 length: 13 amino acids. CDR1 and CDR2 from the germline V gene are MGHRA and YSYEKL.

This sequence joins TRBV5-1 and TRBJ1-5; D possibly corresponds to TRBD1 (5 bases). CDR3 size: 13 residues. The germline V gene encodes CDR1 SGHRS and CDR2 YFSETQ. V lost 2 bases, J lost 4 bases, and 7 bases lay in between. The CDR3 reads CASSLDSNQPQHF. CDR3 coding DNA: TGCGCCAGCAGCTTAGACAGTAATCAGCCCCAGCATTTT.

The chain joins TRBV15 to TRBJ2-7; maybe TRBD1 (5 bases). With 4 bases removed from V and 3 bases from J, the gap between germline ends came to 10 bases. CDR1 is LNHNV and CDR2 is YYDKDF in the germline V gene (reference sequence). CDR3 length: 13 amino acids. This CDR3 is CATSTGQIYEQYF. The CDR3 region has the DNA TGTGCCACCAGCACTGGACAAATCTACGAGCAGTACTTC.

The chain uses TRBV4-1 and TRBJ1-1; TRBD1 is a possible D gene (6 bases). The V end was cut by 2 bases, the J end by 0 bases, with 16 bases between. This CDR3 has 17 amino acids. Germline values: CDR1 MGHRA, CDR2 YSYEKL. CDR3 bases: TGCGCCAGCAGCCAATACCACCGGGACACCTTGAACACTGAAGCTTTCTTT. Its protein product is CASSQYHRDTLNTEAFF.

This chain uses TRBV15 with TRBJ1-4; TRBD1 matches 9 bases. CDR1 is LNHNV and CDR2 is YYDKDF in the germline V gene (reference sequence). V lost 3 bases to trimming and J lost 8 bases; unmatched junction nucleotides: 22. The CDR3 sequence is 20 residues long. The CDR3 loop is CATSSATGTGIRGVTEKLFF. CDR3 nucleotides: TGTGCCACCAGCAGTGCCACCGGGACAGGGATTCGTGGGGTAACCGAAAAACTGTTTTTT. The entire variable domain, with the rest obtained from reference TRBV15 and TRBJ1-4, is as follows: DAMVIQNPRYQVTQFGKPVTLSCSQTLNHNVMYWYQQKSSQAPKLLFHYYDKDFNNEADTPDNFQSRRPNTSFCFLDIRSPGLGDTAMYLCATSSATGTGIRGVTEKLFFGSGTQLSVL.

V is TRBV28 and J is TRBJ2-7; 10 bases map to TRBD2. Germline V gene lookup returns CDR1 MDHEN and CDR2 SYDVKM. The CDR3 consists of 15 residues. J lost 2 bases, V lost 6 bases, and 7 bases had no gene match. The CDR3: CASSTTSGATYEQYF. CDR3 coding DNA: TGTGCCAGCAGCACTACTAGCGGGGCGACCTACGAGCAGTACTTC. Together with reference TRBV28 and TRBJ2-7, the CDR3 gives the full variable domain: DVKVTQSSRYLVKRTGEKVFLECVQDMDHENMFWYRQDPGLGLRLIYFSYDVKMKEKGDIPEGYSVSREKKERFSLILESASTNQTSMYLCASSTTSGATYEQYFGPGTRLTVT.

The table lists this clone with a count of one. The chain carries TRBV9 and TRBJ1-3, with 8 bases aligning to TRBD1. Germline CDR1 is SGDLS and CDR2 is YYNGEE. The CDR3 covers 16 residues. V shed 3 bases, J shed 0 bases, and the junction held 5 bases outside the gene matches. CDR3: CASSAGQAFSGNTIYF. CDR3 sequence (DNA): TGTGCCAGCAGCGCGGGACAGGCCTTCTCTGGAAACACCATATATTTT.

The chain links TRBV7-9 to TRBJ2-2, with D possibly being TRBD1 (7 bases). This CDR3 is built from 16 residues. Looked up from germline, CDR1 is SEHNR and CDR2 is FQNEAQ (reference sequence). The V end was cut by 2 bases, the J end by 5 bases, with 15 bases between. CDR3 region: CASSLRSAGGTGELFF. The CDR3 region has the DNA TGTGCCAGCAGCTTAAGGTCCGCAGGGGGGACCGGGGAGCTGTTTTTT.

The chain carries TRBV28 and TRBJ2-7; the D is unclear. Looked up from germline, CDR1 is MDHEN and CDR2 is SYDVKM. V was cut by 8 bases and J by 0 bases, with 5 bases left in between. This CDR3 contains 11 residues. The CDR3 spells CASSFSYEQYF. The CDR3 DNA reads TGTGCCAGCTCCTTCTCCTACGAGCAGTACTTC.

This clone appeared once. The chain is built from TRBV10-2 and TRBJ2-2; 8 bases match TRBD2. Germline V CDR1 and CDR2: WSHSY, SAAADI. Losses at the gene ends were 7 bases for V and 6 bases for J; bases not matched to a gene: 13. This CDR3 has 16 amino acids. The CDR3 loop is CASKGWIAGISGELFF. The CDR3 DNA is TGCGCCAGCAAGGGATGGATAGCGGGAATCTCCGGGGAGCTGTTTTTT.

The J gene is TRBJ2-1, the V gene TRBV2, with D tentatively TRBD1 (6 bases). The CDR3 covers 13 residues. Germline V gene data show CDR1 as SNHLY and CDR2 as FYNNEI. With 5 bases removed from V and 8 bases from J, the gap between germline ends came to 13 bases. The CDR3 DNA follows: TGTGCCAGCAGTAAGACTACAGGGCATGAGCAGTTCTTC. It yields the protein CASSKTTGHEQFF.

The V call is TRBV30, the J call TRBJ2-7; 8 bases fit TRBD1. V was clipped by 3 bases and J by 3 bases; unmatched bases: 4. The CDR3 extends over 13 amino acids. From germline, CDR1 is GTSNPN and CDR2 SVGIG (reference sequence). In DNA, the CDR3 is TGTGCCTGGAGGGCGACAGGGGACTACGAGCAGTACTTC. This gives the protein CAWRATGDYEQYF.

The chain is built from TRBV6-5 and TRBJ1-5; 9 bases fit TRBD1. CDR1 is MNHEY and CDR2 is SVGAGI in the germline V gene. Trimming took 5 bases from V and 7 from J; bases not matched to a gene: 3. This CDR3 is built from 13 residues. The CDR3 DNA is TGTGCCAGCAGTGACAGGGGGAGGCAGCCCCAGCATTTT. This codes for CASSDRGRQPQHF.

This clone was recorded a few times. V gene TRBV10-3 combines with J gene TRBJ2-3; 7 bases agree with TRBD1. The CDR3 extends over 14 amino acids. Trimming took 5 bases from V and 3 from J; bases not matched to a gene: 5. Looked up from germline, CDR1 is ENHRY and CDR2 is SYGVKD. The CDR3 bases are TGTGCCATCAGTCCCGGGACAGAGACAGATACGCAGTATTTT. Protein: CAISPGTETDTQYF.

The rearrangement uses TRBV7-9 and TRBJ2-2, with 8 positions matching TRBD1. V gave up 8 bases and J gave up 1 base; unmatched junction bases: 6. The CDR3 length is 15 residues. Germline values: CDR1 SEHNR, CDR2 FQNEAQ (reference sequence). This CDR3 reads CASGTGTGNTGELFF. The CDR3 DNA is TGTGCCAGCGGGACCGGGACAGGGAACACCGGGGAGCTGTTTTTT.

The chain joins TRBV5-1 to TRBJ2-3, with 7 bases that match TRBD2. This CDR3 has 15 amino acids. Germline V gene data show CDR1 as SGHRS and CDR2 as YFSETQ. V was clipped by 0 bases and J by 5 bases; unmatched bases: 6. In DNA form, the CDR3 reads TGCGCCAGCAGCTTGGTGGCTAGCGGCCAAGATACGCAGTATTTT. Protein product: CASSLVASGQDTQYF. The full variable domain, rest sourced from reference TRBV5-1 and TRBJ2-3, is KAGVTQTPRYLIKTRGQQVTLSCSPISGHRSVSWYQQTPGQGLQFLFEYFSETQRNKGNFPGRFSGRQFSNSRSEMNVSTLELGDSALYLCASSLVASGQDTQYFGPGTRLTVL.

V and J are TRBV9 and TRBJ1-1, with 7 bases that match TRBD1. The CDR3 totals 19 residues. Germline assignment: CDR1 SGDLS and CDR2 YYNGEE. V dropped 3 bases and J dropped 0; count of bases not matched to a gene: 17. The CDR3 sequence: CASSARQGLVDGMNTEAFF. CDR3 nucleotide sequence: TGTGCCAGCAGCGCCAGACAGGGCTTGGTGGATGGGATGAACACTGAAGCTTTCTTT.

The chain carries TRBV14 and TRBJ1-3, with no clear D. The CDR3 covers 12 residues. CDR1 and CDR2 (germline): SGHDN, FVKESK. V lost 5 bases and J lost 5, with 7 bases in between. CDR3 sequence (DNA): TGTGCCAGCAGCGAACAGCGAAACACCATATATTTT. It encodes CASSEQRNTIYF.

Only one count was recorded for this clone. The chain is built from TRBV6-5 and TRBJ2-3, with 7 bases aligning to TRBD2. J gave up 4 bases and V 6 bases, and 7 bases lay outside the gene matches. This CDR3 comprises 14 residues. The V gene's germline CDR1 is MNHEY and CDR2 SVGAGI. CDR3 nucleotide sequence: TGTGCCAGCAGCCCAAGCGGGAACGCAGATACGCAGTATTTT. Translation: CASSPSGNADTQYF.